The 32 T cell receptor beta chains given below trace back to one sample, sequenced in a study of radiotherapy plus CTLA-4 blockade in lung cancer. The repertoire was sequenced with immunoSEQ multiplex PCR; TCRdb's copy has only in-frame clones and lacks some. Of some 23,000 clones detected, roughly 73% appear once; the ten largest clones hold more than 3.5%. Here the sequenced sample was peripheral blood, taken from a patient treated with radiotherapy plus ipilimumab. These receptors were obtained from a human donor with non-small cell lung cancer who had stable disease on radiotherapy plus ipilimumab.

Within the sample, this clone is medium-sized. This chain joins TRBV4-1 and TRBJ1-2, with D uncertain. CDR3 length: 14 residues. Trimming left V 4 bases short and J 1 base short, with 10 bases between. The germline V gene has CDR1 MGHRA and CDR2 YSYEKL. This chain's CDR3 is CASSLNMFNYGYTF. CDR3 bases: TGCGCCAGCAGCCTTAACATGTTTAACTATGGCTACACCTTC.

This chain joins TRBV11-3 and TRBJ2-1; D gene ambiguous. Germline values: CDR1 SGHNT, CDR2 YENEEA. Between the trimmed V and J ends, which lost 5 bases and 4 bases, there was a span of 15 bases. CDR3 length: 15 residues. The CDR3: CASSPFRAKYNEQFF. In DNA form, the CDR3 reads TGTGCCAGCAGCCCGTTTCGCGCTAAATACAATGAGCAGTTCTTC.

This chain connects TRBV9 to TRBJ2-7; a possible D gene is TRBD1 (5 bases). This CDR3 contains 14 residues. Per the germline V gene, CDR1 is SGDLS and CDR2 is YYNGEE. The V end lost 0 bases, the J end lost 4 bases, and 11 bases lay between the germline ends. The CDR3 DNA follows: TGTGCCAGCAGCGTAGCTTCGGACATTTACGAGCAGTACTTC. It yields the protein CASSVASDIYEQYF.

The chain couples TRBV7-6 to TRBJ2-1; tentatively, D is TRBD1 (5 bases). Trimming stripped 5 bases from V and 1 base from J, with 9 bases between. The germline V gene encodes CDR1 SGHVS and CDR2 FNYEAQ. The CDR3 is 14 residues long. The CDR3 DNA sequence: TGTGCCAGCAGCCAGAAGGGGTCCTACAATGAGCAGTTCTTC. Its translation is CASSQKGSYNEQFF.

This sequence joins TRBV5-1 and TRBJ2-3; the match to TRBD2 covers 14 bases. Germline assignment: CDR1 SGHRS and CDR2 YFSETQ. The CDR3 loop spans 19 amino acids. Losses at the gene ends were 0 bases for V and 4 bases for J; bases not matched to a gene: 10. CDR3 nucleotides: TGCGCCAGCAGCTTGGCCAATCCGGGACTAGCGGGAGTCCCAGATACGCAGTATTTT. Amino acids: CASSLANPGLAGVPDTQYF.

This clone was seen a few times. The gene calls are TRBV18 and TRBJ1-2, with D uncertain. This CDR3 is 13 amino acids long. Trimming took off 3 bases at V and 8 bases at J, with 13 bases between the two ends. Germline CDR1 KGHSH, CDR2 LQKENI. CDR3 in DNA: TGTGCCAGCTCACCCCAAACTGGCGGGGGCTACACCTTC. The encoded protein is CASSPQTGGGYTF.

The V and J genes are TRBV7-2 and TRBJ2-1; tentatively, D is TRBD1 (6 bases). Germline V CDR1 and CDR2: SGHTA, FQGNSA. This CDR3 contains 16 residues. V was shortened by 5 bases and J by 3 bases, with 17 bases between the two germline ends. In DNA form, the CDR3 reads TGTGCCAGCAGCAGCATCAGGGGATCGGGCTACAATGAGCAGTTCTTC. Translation gives CASSSIRGSGYNEQFF.

The chain joins TRBV15 to TRBJ2-2; D unclear. Looked up from germline, CDR1 is LNHNV and CDR2 is YYDKDF (reference sequence). Trimming left V 3 bases short and J 1 base short, with 0 bases between. CDR3 length: 12 residues. The CDR3 loop is CATSRNTGELFF. In DNA form, the CDR3 reads TGTGCCACCAGCAGGAACACCGGGGAGCTGTTTTTT.

V usage is TRBV28 and J usage is TRBJ1-2; the match to TRBD1 covers 8 bases. This CDR3 is 14 amino acids long. V trimming: 11 bases; J trimming: 5 bases; junction bases outside the gene matches: 13. CDR1 and CDR2 (germline): MDHEN, SYDVKM. CDR3 amino acids: CAVPLQGVGYGYTF. DNA for the CDR3: TGTGCCGTCCCCCTACAGGGGGTAGGGTATGGCTACACCTTC.

The chain is built from TRBV7-6 and TRBJ2-3; D remains ambiguous. The CDR3 is 12 residues long. The germline V gene encodes CDR1 SGHVS and CDR2 FNYEAQ. Trimming stripped 5 bases from V and 5 bases from J, with 8 bases between. DNA for the CDR3: TGTGCCAGCAGCCCCGCTCGAGATACGCAGTATTTT. Its protein is CASSPARDTQYF. Together with reference TRBV7-6 and TRBJ2-3, the CDR3 gives the full variable domain: GAGVSQSPRYKVTKRGQDVALRCDPISGHVSLYWYRQALGQGPEFLTYFNYEAQQDKSGLPNDRFSAERPEGSISTLTIQRTEQRDSAMYRCASSPARDTQYFGPGTRLTVL.

The chain links TRBV27 to TRBJ2-2; TRBD2 agrees at 10 bases. V lost 6 bases to trimming and J lost 5 bases; unmatched junction nucleotides: 9. Germline CDR1 is MNHEY and CDR2 is SMNVEV (reference sequence). CDR3 size: 16 residues. The CDR3 bases are TGTGCCAGCAGAGAAACCGGGACTAGCGCTACCGGGGAGCTGTTTTTT. The encoded protein is CASRETGTSATGELFF.

The table lists this clone with a few counts. The CDR3 is CSGGGQAPYEQYF. CDR3 nucleotide sequence: TGCAGCGGTGGCGGACAGGCCCCCTACGAGCAGTACTTC. The V and J genes are TRBV29-1 and TRBJ2-7; TRBD1 agrees at 7 bases. The CDR3 length is 13 residues. Germline V gives CDR1 SQVTM, CDR2 ANQGSEA. After removal of 7 bases from V and 2 bases from J, the junction contained 8 bases not matched to a gene.

This sequence joins TRBV21-1 and TRBJ2-1; the table names TRBD2, a call not compared with the DNA. TRBV21-1 is a recognized pseudogene. There are 17 residues in the CDR3. DNA of the CDR3: TGTGCCAGCAGCAAATATGGTAGCGGGAGCTCCTACAATGAGCAGTTCTTC. It codes for CASSKYGSGSSYNEQFF.

The V gene is TRBV5-1, the J gene TRBJ2-2; 7 positions agree with TRBD2. Germline V gene lookup returns CDR1 SGHRS and CDR2 YFSETQ. This CDR3 contains 15 residues. V lost 4 bases, J lost 0 bases, and 3 bases stayed unmatched. Here the CDR3 reads CASSLGRANTGELFF. DNA of the CDR3: TGCGCCAGCAGCCTTGGGAGGGCGAACACCGGGGAGCTGTTTTTT.

This chain uses TRBV27 with TRBJ2-7; 8 bases agree with TRBD1. This CDR3 contains 15 residues. The junction had 12 bases not matched to a gene; V was cut back by 8 bases and J by 3 bases. Germline assignment: CDR1 MNHEY and CDR2 SMNVEV (reference sequence). The CDR3 sequence is CASSNPDRAHYEQYF. The CDR3 bases are TGTGCCAGCTCGAACCCGGACAGGGCCCACTACGAGCAGTACTTC.

The V and J genes are TRBV27 and TRBJ2-1; the match to TRBD1 covers 8 bases. The junction had 7 bases not matched to a gene; V was cut back by 5 bases and J by 4 bases. CDR1 MNHEY and CDR2 SMNVEV come from the germline V gene (reference sequence). This CDR3 contains 15 residues. CDR3 loop: CASSVDRDRYNEQFF. The DNA of the CDR3 is TGTGCCAGCAGTGTGGACCGGGACAGGTACAATGAGCAGTTCTTC.

This sequence joins TRBV30 and TRBJ1-3, with 10 nucleotides matching TRBD1. V was pared by 5 bases and J by 5 bases, with 9 bases of the junction left unmatched. The V gene's germline CDR1 is GTSNPN and CDR2 SVGIG (reference sequence). The CDR3 extends over 15 amino acids. This CDR3 reads CAWYRDRGYRNTIYF. The CDR3 DNA follows: TGTGCCTGGTACCGGGACAGGGGTTATCGAAACACCATATATTTT. Full variable domain (rest looked up from reference TRBV30 and TRBJ1-3): SQTIHQWPATLVQPVGSPLSLECTVEGTSNPNLYWYRQAAGRGLQLLFYSVGIGQISSEVPQNLSASRPQDRQFILSSKKLLLSDSGFYLCAWYRDRGYRNTIYFGEGSWLTVV.

The chain carries TRBV19 and TRBJ1-5, with 7 bases fitting TRBD1. The CDR3 spans 16 residues. The junction had 10 bases not matched to a gene; V was cut back by 5 bases and J by 3 bases. Germline V gene data show CDR1 as LNHDA and CDR2 as SQIVND (reference sequence). The CDR3 protein is CASSRPPGGSNQPQHF. The CDR3 DNA sequence: TGTGCCAGTAGTCGCCCGCCAGGGGGGTCCAATCAGCCCCAGCATTTT.

The rearrangement links TRBV5-6 to TRBJ2-5; unclear D gene. V lost 2 bases, J lost 4 bases, and 9 bases lay in between. Germline loops: CDR1 SGHDT, CDR2 YYEEEE. There are 13 residues in the CDR3. CDR3 sequence (DNA): TGTGCCAGCAGCTTCGGCTGGGGAGAGACCCAGTACTTC. It encodes CASSFGWGETQYF.

The chain has TRBV6-5 and TRBJ2-5, with no clear D. CDR3 length: 13 residues. Germline V lookup: CDR1 MNHEY, CDR2 SVGAGI. Between the trimmed V and J ends, which lost 7 bases and 5 bases, there was a span of 14 bases. Written as DNA, the CDR3 is TGTGCCAGCACCAGGACGATCTCGGAGACCCAGTACTTC. Residues: CASTRTISETQYF.

The genes are TRBV28 and TRBJ1-1; 7 nucleotides line up with TRBD1. Looked up from germline, CDR1 is MDHEN and CDR2 is SYDVKM. J was trimmed by 4 bases and V by 3 bases; bases with no gene match: 8. CDR3 length: 15 amino acids. CDR3 amino acids: CASSFSVTGATEAFF. The CDR3 DNA reads TGTGCCAGCAGTTTTTCGGTCACAGGGGCCACTGAAGCTTTCTTT.

This clone was counted between two and nine times. V and J are TRBV28 and TRBJ1-5; D remains unclear. Germline V gene sequence: CDR1 MDHEN, CDR2 SYDVKM. This CDR3 region has 13 residues. Trimming cost V 2 bases and J 3 bases, with 5 bases left between them. The CDR3 DNA reads TGTGCCAGCAGTTTAAGGGTCAATCAGCCCCAGCATTTT. Protein: CASSLRVNQPQHF.

The rearrangement uses TRBV15 and TRBJ1-1; D is undetermined. The V end was cut by 0 bases, the J end by 7 bases, with 9 bases between. The CDR3 spans 13 residues. Germline V gene sequence: CDR1 LNHNV, CDR2 YYDKDF (reference sequence). The CDR3 coding sequence is TGTGCCACCAGCAGAGATCGTGGGTTTGAAGCTTTCTTT. Its translation is CATSRDRGFEAFF.

This clone was counted between two and nine times. The chain is built from TRBV2 and TRBJ2-7; no definite D call. The CDR3 length is 16 residues. Germline assignment: CDR1 SNHLY and CDR2 FYNNEI. Trimming took 0 bases from V and 3 from J, leaving 15 bases between them. The CDR3 DNA is TGTGCCAGCAGTGAAGCGGGGTCGGCCAGTAGCTACGAGCAGTACTTC. It yields the protein CASSEAGSASSYEQYF.

This clone was observed a single time. The V call is TRBV9, the J call TRBJ2-2; D call uncertain. V was shortened by 1 base and J by 4 bases, with 5 bases between the two germline ends. This CDR3 contains 13 residues. Germline CDR1 reads SGDLS; CDR2 reads YYNGEE. Here the CDR3 reads CASSVSGTGELFF. As DNA, the CDR3 is TGTGCCAGCAGCGTAAGTGGCACCGGGGAGCTGTTTTTT.

CDR3 DNA: TGTGCCAGCAGTTTGAGTGCCCTAGGGGCGAACACTGAAGCTTTCTTT. It is translated as CASSLSALGANTEAFF. This chain uses TRBV28 with TRBJ1-1, with D maybe TRBD1 (5 bases). V dropped 3 bases and J dropped 1 base, with 15 bases sitting between them. Germline assignment: CDR1 MDHEN and CDR2 SYDVKM. The CDR3 consists of 16 residues.

The chain employs TRBV7-3 and TRBJ2-1, with D tentatively TRBD2 (6 bases). The V gene lost 5 bases and the J gene lost 6 bases, with 17 bases spanning the gap. The length of the CDR3 is 15 residues. The germline gives CDR1 SGHTA, CDR2 FQGTGA. As DNA, the CDR3 is TGTGCCAGCAGCCTAGCGAGGGCCGGTCGCAATGAGCAGTTCTTC. Translating it yields CASSLARAGRNEQFF.

As regards this clone: This specimen includes other DNA sequences encoding the same CDR3. The genes are TRBV20-1 and TRBJ2-5; D is possibly TRBD2 (5 bases). V lost 3 bases, J lost 5 bases, and 7 bases lay in between. Germline CDR1 DFQATT, CDR2 SNEGSKA (reference sequence). This CDR3 region has 11 residues. The CDR3 DNA sequence: TGCAGTGCTAGGGGCGGGGAGACCCAGTACTTC. It translates to CSARGGETQYF.

The chain is built from TRBV5-6 and TRBJ2-1; a weak D match, TRBD2 (5 bases). V lost 4 bases and J lost 7, with 18 bases in between. Germline lookup yields CDR1 SGHDT and CDR2 YYEEEE. This CDR3 spans 15 amino acids. CDR3 sequence (DNA): TGTGCCAGCAGCCGCCAGAGCGGATTTATAAATGAGCAGTTCTTC. This codes for CASSRQSGFINEQFF. The entire variable domain, with the rest obtained from reference TRBV5-6 and TRBJ2-1, is as follows: DAGVTQSPTHLIKTRGQQVTLRCSPKSGHDTVSWYQQALGQGPQFIFQYYEEEERQRGNFPDRFSGHQFPNYSSELNVNALLLGDSALYLCASSRQSGFINEQFFGPGTRLTVL.

The rearrangement links TRBV19 to TRBJ2-6; D remains unclear. Deletions cut 6 bases from V and 0 bases from J, with 6 bases between. Germline-derived CDR1 and CDR2 are LNHDA and SQIVND (reference sequence). The CDR3 consists of 14 residues. The CDR3 sequence is CASSLRSGANVLTF. The CDR3 DNA reads as TGTGCCAGTAGCCTTCGCTCTGGGGCCAACGTCCTGACTTTC.

The chain uses TRBV7-8 and TRBJ2-7; 9 nucleotides match TRBD1. V lost 7 bases, J lost 1 base, and 14 bases stayed unmatched. The CDR3 is 17 amino acids. CDR1 and CDR2 from the germline V gene are SGHVS and FQNEAQ. CDR3 nucleotide sequence: TGTGCCAGCACCATAATGGGGGGACAGGGAAGGTCCTACGAGCAGTACTTC. Translated: CASTIMGGQGRSYEQYF.

This chain joins TRBV20-1 and TRBJ2-1; D gene uncertain. V was clipped by 0 bases and J by 15 bases, with 12 bases between them. The CDR3 sequence is 11 residues long. Germline V gene lookup returns CDR1 DFQATT and CDR2 SNEGSKA (reference sequence). The CDR3 spells CSARDKGIPFF. The CDR3 DNA reads as TGCAGTGCTAGAGATAAGGGCATCCCGTTCTTC.